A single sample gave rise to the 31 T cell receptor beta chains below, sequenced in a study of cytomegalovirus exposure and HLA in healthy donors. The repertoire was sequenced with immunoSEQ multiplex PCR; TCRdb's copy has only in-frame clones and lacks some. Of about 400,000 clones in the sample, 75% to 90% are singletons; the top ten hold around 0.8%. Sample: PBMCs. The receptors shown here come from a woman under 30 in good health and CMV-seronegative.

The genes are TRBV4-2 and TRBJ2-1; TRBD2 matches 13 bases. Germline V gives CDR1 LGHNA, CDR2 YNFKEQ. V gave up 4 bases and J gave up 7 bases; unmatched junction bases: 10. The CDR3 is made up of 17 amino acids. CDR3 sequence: CASSPRGGTSGKNEQFF. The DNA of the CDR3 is TGTGCCAGCAGCCCCAGAGGGGGGACTAGCGGGAAAAATGAGCAGTTCTTC.

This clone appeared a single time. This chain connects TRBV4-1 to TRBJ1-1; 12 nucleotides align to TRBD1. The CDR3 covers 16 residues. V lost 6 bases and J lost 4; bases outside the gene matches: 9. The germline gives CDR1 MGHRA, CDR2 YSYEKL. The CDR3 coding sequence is TGCGCCAGCAGTCCGGGACAGGGGGCTCAGGGCACTGAAGCTTTCTTT. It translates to CASSPGQGAQGTEAFF.

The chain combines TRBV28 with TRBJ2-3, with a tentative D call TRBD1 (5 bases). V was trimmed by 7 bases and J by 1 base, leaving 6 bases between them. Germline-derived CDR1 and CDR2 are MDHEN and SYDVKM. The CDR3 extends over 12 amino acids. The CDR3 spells CASIGGTDTQYF. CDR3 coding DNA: TGTGCCAGCATAGGGGGCACAGATACGCAGTATTTT. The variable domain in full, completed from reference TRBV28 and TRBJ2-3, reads DVKVTQSSRYLVKRTGEKVFLECVQDMDHENMFWYRQDPGLGLRLIYFSYDVKMKEKGDIPEGYSVSREKKERFSLILESASTNQTSMYLCASIGGTDTQYFGPGTRLTVL.

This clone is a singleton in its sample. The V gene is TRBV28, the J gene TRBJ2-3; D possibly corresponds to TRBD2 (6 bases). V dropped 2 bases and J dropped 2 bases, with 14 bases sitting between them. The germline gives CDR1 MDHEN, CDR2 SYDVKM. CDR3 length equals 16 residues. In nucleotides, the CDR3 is TGTGCCAGCAGTTTACAGGCTGGACTACCCACAGATACGCAGTATTTT. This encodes CASSLQAGLPTDTQYF.

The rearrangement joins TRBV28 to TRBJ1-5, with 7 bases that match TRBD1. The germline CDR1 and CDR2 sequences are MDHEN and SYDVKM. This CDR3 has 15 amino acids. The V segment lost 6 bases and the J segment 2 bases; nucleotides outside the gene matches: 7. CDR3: CASSSGTAGNQPQHF. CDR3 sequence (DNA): TGTGCCAGCAGCTCAGGGACAGCAGGCAATCAGCCCCAGCATTTT.

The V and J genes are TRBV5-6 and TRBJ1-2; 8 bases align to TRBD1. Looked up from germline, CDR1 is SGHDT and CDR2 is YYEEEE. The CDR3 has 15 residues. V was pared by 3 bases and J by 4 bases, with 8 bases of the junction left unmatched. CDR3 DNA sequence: TGTGCCAGCAGCTCCCTTGGGACAGGAGTCTATGGCTACACCTTC. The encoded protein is CASSSLGTGVYGYTF.

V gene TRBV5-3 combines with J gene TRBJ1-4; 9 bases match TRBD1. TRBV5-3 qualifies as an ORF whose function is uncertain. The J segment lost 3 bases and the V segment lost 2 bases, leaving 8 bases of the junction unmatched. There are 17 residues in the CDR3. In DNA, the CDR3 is TGTGCCAGAAGCTTAGGGACAGGGCCCCACTCTAATGAAAAACTGTTTTTT. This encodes CARSLGTGPHSNEKLFF.

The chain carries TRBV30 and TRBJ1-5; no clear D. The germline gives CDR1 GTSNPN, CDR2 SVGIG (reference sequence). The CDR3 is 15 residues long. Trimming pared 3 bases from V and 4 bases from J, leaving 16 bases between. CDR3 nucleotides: TGTGCCTGGAGCCTCGAGGGTGCCGGGAATCAGCCCCAGCATTTT. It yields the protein CAWSLEGAGNQPQHF.

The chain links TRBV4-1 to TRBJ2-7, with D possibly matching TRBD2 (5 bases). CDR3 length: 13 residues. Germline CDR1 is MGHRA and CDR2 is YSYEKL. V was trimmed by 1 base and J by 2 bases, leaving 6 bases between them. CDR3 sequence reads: CASSQGLPYEQYF. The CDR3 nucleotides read TGCGCCAGCAGCCAAGGACTACCCTACGAGCAGTACTTC.

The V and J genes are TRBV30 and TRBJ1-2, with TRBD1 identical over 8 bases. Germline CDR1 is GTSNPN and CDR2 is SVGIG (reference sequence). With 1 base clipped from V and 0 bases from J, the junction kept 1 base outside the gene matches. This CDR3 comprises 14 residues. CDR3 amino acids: CAWSAGGANYGYTF. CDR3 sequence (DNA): TGTGCCTGGAGTGCAGGGGGCGCTAACTATGGCTACACCTTC.

The CDR3 region has the DNA TGTGCCAGCAAACTGGGACAGGCGCAAAAACTGTTTTTT. Translated: CASKLGQAQKLFF. The V and J genes are TRBV6-8 and TRBJ1-4; 8 positions match TRBD1. The trim removed 7 bases at V and 9 bases at J, leaving 7 bases unmatched. The germline CDR1 and CDR2 sequences are MNHGY and SAAAGT. The CDR3 runs 13 residues.

The CDR3 loop reads CASSVIQFPSGNTIYF. CDR3 sequence (DNA): TGTGCCAGCAGCGTAATTCAATTCCCCTCTGGAAACACCATATATTTT. The rearrangement joins TRBV9 to TRBJ1-3; D gene unclear. The CDR3 covers 16 residues. Germline-derived CDR1 and CDR2 are SGDLS and YYNGEE. Trimming left V 1 base short and J 0 bases short, with 11 bases between.

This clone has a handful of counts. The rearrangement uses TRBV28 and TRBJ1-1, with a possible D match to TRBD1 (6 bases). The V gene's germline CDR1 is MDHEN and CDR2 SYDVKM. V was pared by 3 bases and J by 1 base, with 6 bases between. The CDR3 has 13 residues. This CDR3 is CASSFRGNTEAFF. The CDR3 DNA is TGTGCCAGCAGTTTCAGGGGGAACACTGAAGCTTTCTTT.

The chain's CDR3 is CASSAEPGLNTGELFF. The CDR3 coding sequence is TGTGCCAGCAGCGCGGAACCGGGACTCAACACCGGGGAGCTGTTTTTT. The genes are TRBV7-9 and TRBJ2-2; possible D gene TRBD2, 6 bases. Germline V gives CDR1 SEHNR, CDR2 FQNEAQ (reference sequence). This CDR3 is 16 amino acids long. Trimming removed 5 bases from V and 2 bases from J, with 15 bases in between.

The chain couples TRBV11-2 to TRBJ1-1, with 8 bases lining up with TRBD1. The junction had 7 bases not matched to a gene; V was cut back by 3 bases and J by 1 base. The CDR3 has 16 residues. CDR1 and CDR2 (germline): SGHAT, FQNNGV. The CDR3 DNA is TGTGCCAGCAGCTTCAGGACAGGGACTAAGAACACTGAAGCTTTCTTT. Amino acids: CASSFRTGTKNTEAFF.

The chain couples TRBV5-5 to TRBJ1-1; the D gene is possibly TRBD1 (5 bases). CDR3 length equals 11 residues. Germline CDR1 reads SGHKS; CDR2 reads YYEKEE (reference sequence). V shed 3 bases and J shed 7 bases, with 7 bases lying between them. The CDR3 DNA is TGTGCCAGCAGCTGGACACTTGAAGCTTTCTTT. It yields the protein CASSWTLEAFF.

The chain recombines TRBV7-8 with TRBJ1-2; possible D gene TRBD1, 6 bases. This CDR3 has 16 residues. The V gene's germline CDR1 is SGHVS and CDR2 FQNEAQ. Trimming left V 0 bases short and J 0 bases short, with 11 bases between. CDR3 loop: CASSLALGGANYGYTF. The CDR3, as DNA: TGTGCCAGCAGCTTAGCGTTAGGGGGAGCTAACTATGGCTACACCTTC. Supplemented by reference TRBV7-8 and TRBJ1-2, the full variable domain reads GAGVSQSPRYKVAKRGQDVALRCDPISGHVSLFWYQQALGQGPEFLTYFQNEAQLDKSGLPSDRFFAERPEGSVSTLKIQRTQQEDSAVYLCASSLALGGANYGYTFGSGTRLTVV.

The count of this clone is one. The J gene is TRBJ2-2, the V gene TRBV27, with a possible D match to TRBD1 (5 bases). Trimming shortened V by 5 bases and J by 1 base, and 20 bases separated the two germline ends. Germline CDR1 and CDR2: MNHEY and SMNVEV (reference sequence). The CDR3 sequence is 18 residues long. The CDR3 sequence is CASSPTLRTTENTGELFF. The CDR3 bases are TGTGCCAGCAGTCCGACCCTCAGGACAACTGAGAACACCGGGGAGCTGTTTTTT.

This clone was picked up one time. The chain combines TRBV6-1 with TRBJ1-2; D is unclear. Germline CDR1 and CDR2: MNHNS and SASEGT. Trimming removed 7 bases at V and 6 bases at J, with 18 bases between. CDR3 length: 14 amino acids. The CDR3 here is CASTPRAPEDGYTF. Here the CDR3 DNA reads TGTGCCAGCACCCCCCGGGCCCCGGAGGATGGCTACACCTTC.

The CDR3 reads CASSFESGTGYQPQHF. The CDR3 region has the DNA TGTGCCAGCAGCTTTGAATCTGGGACAGGGTACCAGCCCCAGCATTTT. The chain carries TRBV7-2 and TRBJ1-5; 9 bases are shared with TRBD1. The germline gives CDR1 SGHTA, CDR2 FQGNSA. This CDR3 comprises 16 residues. The J segment lost 7 bases and the V segment lost 3 bases, leaving 10 bases of the junction unmatched.

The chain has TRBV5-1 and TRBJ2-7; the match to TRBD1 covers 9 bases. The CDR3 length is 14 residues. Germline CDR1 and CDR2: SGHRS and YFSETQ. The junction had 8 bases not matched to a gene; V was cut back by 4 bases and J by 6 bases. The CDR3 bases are TGCGCCAGCAGCGGGGGACAGGGTTTACGCGAGCAGTACTTC. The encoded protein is CASSGGQGLREQYF.

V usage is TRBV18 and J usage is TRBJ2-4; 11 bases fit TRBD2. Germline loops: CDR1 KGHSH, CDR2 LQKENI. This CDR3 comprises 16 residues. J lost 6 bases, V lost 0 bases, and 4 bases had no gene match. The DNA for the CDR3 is TGTGCCAGCTCACCACCAACAGGGACTAGCGGAAACATTCAGTACTTC. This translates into CASSPPTGTSGNIQYF.

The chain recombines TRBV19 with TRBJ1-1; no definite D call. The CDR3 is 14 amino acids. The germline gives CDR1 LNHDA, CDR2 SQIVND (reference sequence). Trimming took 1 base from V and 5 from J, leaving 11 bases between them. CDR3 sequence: CASSIVGGDTEAFF. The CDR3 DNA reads TGTGCCAGTAGTATAGTAGGCGGGGATACTGAAGCTTTCTTT.

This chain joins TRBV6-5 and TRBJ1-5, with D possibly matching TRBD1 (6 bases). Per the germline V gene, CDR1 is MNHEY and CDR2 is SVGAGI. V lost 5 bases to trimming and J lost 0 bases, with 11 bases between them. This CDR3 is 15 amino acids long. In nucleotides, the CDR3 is TGTGCCAGCAGTCCCTCCAGGGGTAGCAATCAGCCCCAGCATTTT. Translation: CASSPSRGSNQPQHF.

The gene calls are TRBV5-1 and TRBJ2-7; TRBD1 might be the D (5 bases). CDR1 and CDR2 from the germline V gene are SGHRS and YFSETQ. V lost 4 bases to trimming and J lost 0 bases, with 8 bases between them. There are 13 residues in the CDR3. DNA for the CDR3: TGCGCCAGCAGCGCCACAGGCTCCTACGAGCAGTACTTC. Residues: CASSATGSYEQYF.

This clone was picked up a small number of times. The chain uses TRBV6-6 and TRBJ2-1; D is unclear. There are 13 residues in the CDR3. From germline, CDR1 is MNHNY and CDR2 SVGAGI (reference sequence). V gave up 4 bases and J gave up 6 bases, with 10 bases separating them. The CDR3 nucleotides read TGTGCCAGCAGTTCCCCCCCCGGCAATGAGCAGTTCTTC. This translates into CASSSPPGNEQFF.

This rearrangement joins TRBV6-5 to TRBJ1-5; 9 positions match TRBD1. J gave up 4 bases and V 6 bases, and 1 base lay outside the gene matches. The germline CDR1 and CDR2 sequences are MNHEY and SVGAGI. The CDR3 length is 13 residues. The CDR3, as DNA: TGTGCCAGCAGGGACAGGGGTAATCAGCCCCAGCATTTT. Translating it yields CASRDRGNQPQHF.

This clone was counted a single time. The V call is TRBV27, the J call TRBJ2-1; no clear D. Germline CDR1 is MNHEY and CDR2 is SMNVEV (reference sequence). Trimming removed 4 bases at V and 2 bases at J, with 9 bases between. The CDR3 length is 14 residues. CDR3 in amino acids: CASSSRRTYNEQFF. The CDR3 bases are TGTGCCAGCAGTTCCCGGCGGACCTACAATGAGCAGTTCTTC.

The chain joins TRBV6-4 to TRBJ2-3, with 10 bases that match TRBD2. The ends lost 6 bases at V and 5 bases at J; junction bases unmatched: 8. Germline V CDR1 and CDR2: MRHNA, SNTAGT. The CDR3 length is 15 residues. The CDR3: CASRGVAGGQDTQYF. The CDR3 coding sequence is TGTGCCAGCAGAGGGGTAGCGGGAGGCCAAGATACGCAGTATTTT.

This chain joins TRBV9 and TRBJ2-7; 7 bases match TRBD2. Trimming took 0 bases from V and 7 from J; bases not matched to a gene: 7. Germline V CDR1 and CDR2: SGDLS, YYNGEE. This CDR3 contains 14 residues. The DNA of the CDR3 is TGTGCCAGCAGCGTAGCGGGAGGCCCCCAGGAGCAGTACTTC. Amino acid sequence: CASSVAGGPQEQYF. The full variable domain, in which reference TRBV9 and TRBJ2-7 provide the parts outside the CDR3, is DSGVTQTPKHLITATGQRVTLRCSPRSGDLSVYWYQQSLDQGLQFLIQYYNGEERAKGNILERFSAQQFPDLHSELNLSSLELGDSALYFCASSVAGGPQEQYFGPGTRLTVT.

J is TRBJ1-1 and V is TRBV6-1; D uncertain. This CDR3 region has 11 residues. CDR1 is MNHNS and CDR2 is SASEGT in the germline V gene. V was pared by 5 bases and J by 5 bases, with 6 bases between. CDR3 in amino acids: CASSMTTEAFF. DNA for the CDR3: TGTGCCAGCAGTATGACAACTGAAGCTTTCTTT.